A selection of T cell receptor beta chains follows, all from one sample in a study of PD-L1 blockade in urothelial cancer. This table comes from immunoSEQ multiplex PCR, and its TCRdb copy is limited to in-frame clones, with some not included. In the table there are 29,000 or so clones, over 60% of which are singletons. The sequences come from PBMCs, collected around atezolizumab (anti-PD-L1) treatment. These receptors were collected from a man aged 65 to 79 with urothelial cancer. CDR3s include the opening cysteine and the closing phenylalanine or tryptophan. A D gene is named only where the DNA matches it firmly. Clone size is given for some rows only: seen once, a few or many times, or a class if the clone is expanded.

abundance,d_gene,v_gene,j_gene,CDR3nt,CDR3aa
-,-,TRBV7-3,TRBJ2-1,TGTGCCAGCAGCTTAAAGCACGGGTACAATGAGCAGTTCTTC,CASSLKHGYNEQFF
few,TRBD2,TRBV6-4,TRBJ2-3,TGTGCCAGCAGAGCCCGTAGTAGCGGGACAGATACGCAGTATTTT,CASRARSSGTDTQYF
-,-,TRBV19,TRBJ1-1,TGTGCCAGTAGTCAAAACGGGAACACTGAAGCTTTCTTT,CASSQNGNTEAFF
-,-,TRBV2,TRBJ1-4,TGTGCCAGCAGTGAAGCCCAAGACAGGCTTAATGAAAAACTGTTTTTT,CASSEAQDRLNEKLFF
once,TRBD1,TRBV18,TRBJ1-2,TGTGCCAGCTCACCAAGGACAGGGATTGATGGCTACACCTTC,CASSPRTGIDGYTF
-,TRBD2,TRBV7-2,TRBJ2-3,TGTGCCAGCAGCTTAGCAAGCGGGAGGGGAACAGATACGCAGTATTTT,CASSLASGRGTDTQYF
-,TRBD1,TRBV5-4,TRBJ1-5,TGTGCCAGCAGCTTGTTTGGGACAGATCAGCCCCAGCATTTT,CASSLFGTDQPQHF
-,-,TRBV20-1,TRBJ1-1,TGCAGTGCTGGGCGGAACACTGAAGCTTTCTTT,CSAGRNTEAFF
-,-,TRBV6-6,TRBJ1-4,TGTGCCAGCAGTTTCACAGGTTCTAATGAAAAACTGTTTTTT,CASSFTGSNEKLFF
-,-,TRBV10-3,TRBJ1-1,TGTGCCATCAGCGGACGGGGTAACACTGAAGCTTTCTTT,CAISGRGNTEAFF
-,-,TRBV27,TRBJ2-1,TGTGCCAGCAGTTTGAGACCGGGACATTCCTCCGGAAATGAGCAGTTCTTC,CASSLRPGHSSGNEQFF
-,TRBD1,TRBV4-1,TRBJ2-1,TGCGCCAGCAGCCAAGTAGGAACAGGGGGCAATGAGCAGTTCTTC,CASSQVGTGGNEQFF
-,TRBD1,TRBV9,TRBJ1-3,TGTGCCAGCAGCGTAAGTGACAGGGGTGGAAACACCATATATTTT,CASSVSDRGGNTIYF
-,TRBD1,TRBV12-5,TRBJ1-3,TGTGCTAGTGGTTTCCAGGGGGCTGGAAACACCATATATTTT,CASGFQGAGNTIYF
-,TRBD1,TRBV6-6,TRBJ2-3,TGTGCCAGCAGTCGGACAGGGGCGGGGACAGATACGCAGTATTTT,CASSRTGAGTDTQYF
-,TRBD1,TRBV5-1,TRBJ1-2,TGCGCCAGCAGCTTCCTGGAGGGACAGGACTATGGCTACACCTTC,CASSFLEGQDYGYTF
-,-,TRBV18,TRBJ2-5,TGTGCCAGCTCACCACAGGGAGTCCAAGAGACCCAGTACTTC,CASSPQGVQETQYF
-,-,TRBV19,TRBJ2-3,TGTGCCATCAGCGAGGGCGCGGATACGCAGTATTTT,CAISEGADTQYF
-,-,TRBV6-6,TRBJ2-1,TGTGCCAGCCGCCCTGGGGGGTACAATGAGCAGTTCTTC,CASRPGGYNEQFF
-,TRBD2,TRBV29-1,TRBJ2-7,TGCAGCGTTGCCGCTAGCGGGAGTATCTACGAGCAGTACTTC,CSVAASGSIYEQYF
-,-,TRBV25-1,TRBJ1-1,TGTGCCAGCAGAGAGGCGGGGAACACTGAAGCTTTCTTT,CASREAGNTEAFF
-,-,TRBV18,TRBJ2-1,TGTGCCAGCTCAACCAACCGGGACATCAATGAGCAGTTCTTC,CASSTNRDINEQFF
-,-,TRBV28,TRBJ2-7,TGTGCCAGCAGATGGGGACGGGGGAGCCGGTCCTACGAGCAGTACTTC,CASRWGRGSRSYEQYF
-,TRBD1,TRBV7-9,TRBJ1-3,TGTGCCAGCAACAATAACGCCGGGGGGACAGGCAATTTT,CASNNNAGGTGNF
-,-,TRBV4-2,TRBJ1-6,TGTGCCAGCAGCCAAGAAACAGGGACGGGTGGGCCCCTCCACTTT,CASSQETGTGGPLHF
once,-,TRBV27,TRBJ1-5,TGTGCCAGCAGTTTGCGAACAGGCGGTAGCAATCAGCCCCAGCATTTT,CASSLRTGGSNQPQHF
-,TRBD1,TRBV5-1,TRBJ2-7,TGCGCCAGCAGCTTGGAGGGACAGGGGGACTACGAGCAGTACTTC,CASSLEGQGDYEQYF
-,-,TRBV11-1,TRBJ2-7,TGTGCCAGCAGCTTTTCGGGTGAGCAGTACTTC,CASSFSGEQYF
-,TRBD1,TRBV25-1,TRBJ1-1,TGTGCCAGCAGTGAATGGGATGGACAGGGCTCTGAAGCTTTCTTT,CASSEWDGQGSEAFF
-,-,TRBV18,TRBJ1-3,TGTGCCAGCTCACCCCAGGCCTTTCTCTCTGGAAACACCATATATTTT,CASSPQAFLSGNTIYF
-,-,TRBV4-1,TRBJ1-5,TGCGCCAGCAGCCAGTCGAGGGGGGGGCAGCCCCAGCATTTT,CASSQSRGGQPQHF
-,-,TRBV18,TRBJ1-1,TGTGCCAGCTCACCACAAACAGTAAGGGGGAACACTGAAGCTTTCTTT,CASSPQTVRGNTEAFF
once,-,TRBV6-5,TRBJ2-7,TGTGCCAGCAGTTATCGTCTAGCAGGTGCCTACGAGCAGTACTTC,CASSYRLAGAYEQYF
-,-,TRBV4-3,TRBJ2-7,TGCGCCAGCAGCCAAGACAGGGGAAACGAGCAGTACTTC,CASSQDRGNEQYF
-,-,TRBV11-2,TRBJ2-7,TGTGCCAGCACCCTAGACGCGGGAAGGTTGTACTTC,CASTLDAGRLYF
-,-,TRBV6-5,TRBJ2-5,TGTGCCAGCAGTTACCGTGGCGGGCGGAAGGAGACCCAGTACTTC,CASSYRGGRKETQYF
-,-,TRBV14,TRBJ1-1,TGTGCCAGCAGCCAAGGACTGACCACTGAAGCTTTCTTT,CASSQGLTTEAFF
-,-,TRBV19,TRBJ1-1,TGTGCCAGTAGTAAGGATCGGGGTGAAGCTTTCTTT,CASSKDRGEAFF
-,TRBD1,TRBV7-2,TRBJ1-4,TGTGCCAGCAGCCCCCGGGACAGAAATGAAAAACTGTTTTTT,CASSPRDRNEKLFF
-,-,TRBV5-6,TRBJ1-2,TGTGCCAGCAGCCCCCCCGGAGGCTATGGCTACACCTTC,CASSPPGGYGYTF
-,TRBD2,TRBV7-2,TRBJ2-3,TGTGCCAGCAGCCGACTAGCGGGGGGGCCGGATACGCAGTATTTT,CASSRLAGGPDTQYF
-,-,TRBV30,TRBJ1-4,TGTGCCTGGAGTAAGGGACTGGGAGCAACTAATGAAAAACTGTTTTTT,CAWSKGLGATNEKLFF
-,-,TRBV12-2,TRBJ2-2,TGTGCAAGTCGCCGGGACAGGGGGCAATGGGCCGGGGAGCTGTTTTTT,CASRRDRGQWAGELFF
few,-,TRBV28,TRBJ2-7,TGTGCCAGCAGTCTAAACCCCTACGAGCAGTACTTC,CASSLNPYEQYF
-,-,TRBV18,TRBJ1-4,TGTGCCAGCTCATATCCCGGGCCGGGGAACGATGATGAAAAACTGTTTTTT,CASSYPGPGNDDEKLFF
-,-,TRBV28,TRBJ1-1,TGTGCCAGCACCGCGGGGGGGGGCCAGGACACTGAAGCTTTCTTT,CASTAGGGQDTEAFF
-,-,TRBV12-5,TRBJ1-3,TGTGCTAGTGGTTTGGACTGGACAGGAAACACCATATATTTT,CASGLDWTGNTIYF
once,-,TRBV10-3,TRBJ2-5,TGTGCCATCAGTGAGTCCCGGGTCCAAGAGACCCAGTACTTC,CAISESRVQETQYF
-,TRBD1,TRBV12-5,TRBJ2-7,TGTGCTAGTGGTTTGGTACGTGGGGAAAGTCAGGGGGCAATTAGCGAGCAGTACTTC,CASGLVRGESQGAISEQYF
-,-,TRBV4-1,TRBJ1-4,TGCGCCAGCAGCCAACCAAACCCGGGACTTTCGAGGGAAAAACTGTTTTTT,CASSQPNPGLSREKLFF
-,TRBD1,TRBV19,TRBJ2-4,TGTGCCAGTAGTACCCGGGACAGGGTGGACATTCAGTACTTC,CASSTRDRVDIQYF
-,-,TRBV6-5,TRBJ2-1,TGTGCCAGCAAAAGGGACACCTCCTACAATGAGCAGTTCTTC,CASKRDTSYNEQFF
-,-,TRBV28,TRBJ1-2,TGTGCCAGCAGCCCAAAAAACTATGGCTACACCTTC,CASSPKNYGYTF
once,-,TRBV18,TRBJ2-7,TGTGCCAGCTCACCACCGCGGAGCTACTCCTACGAGCAGTACTTC,CASSPPRSYSYEQYF
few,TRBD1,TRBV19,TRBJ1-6,TGTGCCACAACCCTCCGGGACAGTGTTAATTCACCCCTCCACTTT,CATTLRDSVNSPLHF
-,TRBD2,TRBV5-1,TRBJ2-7,TGCGCCAGCAGACCCGGACTAGTAACCTACGAGCAGTACTTC,CASRPGLVTYEQYF
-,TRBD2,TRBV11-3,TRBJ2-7,TGTGCCAGCAGCCTATCGCGGGGGGGCGCCTCCGAGCAGTACTTC,CASSLSRGGASEQYF
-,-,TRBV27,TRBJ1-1,TGTGCCAGCAGTTCCAGGGGTGGAATGAACACTGAAGCTTTCTTT,CASSSRGGMNTEAFF
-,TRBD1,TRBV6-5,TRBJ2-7,TGTGCCAGCAGTTCCCAGGGGGCGCTTTGGGAGCAGTACTTC,CASSSQGALWEQYF